The source of this TCR beta chain is a study of Ad26.COV2.S vaccination and SARS-CoV-2 variants. On the study more broadly: Donor joined the COV1001 Ad26.COV2.S trial arm. The authors gave Ad26.COV2.S intramuscularly, either once or twice 56 days apart.

Documented treatment: approximately 18 received Ad26.COV2.S at low or high dose, single or two shots; about five received placebo; per-sample allocation not given. Following the first vaccine or placebo injection, samples were taken on day 63. The vaccine antigen was prefusion-stabilized Wuhan SARS-CoV-2 spike. The data were produced by immunoSEQ multiplex PCR, yet TCRdb's version contains in-frame clones alone and is incomplete. The sample shows more than 250,000 clones, about 87% of them seen only once. Germline CDR1 reads LNHDA; CDR2 reads SQIVND (reference sequence). The CDR3 is made up of 15 amino acids. After removal of 1 base from V and 4 bases from J, the junction contained 4 bases not matched to a gene.

The starting material was peripheral blood, obtained in a trial of Ad26.COV2.S vaccine versus placebo. The clonotype was recovered from a person aged 18 to 59 who received the Ad26.COV2.S COVID-19 vaccine or a placebo. The J gene is TRBJ2-3, the V gene TRBV19; 8 bases map to TRBD1. The CDR3 region has the DNA TGTGCCAGTAGTATAGCTGGACAGGGCGCAGATACGCAGTATTTT. It is translated as CASSIAGQGADTQYF.